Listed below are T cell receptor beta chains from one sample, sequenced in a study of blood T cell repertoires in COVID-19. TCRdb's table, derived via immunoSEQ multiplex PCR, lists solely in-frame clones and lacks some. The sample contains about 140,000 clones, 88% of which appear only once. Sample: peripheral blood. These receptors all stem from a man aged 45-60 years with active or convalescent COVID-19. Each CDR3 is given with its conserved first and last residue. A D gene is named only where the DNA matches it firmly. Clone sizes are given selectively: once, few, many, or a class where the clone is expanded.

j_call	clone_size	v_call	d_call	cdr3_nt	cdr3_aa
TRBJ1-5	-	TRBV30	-	TGTGCCTGGAGTACGTCAGACAATCAGCCCCAGCATTTT	CAWSTSDNQPQHF
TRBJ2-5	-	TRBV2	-	TGTGCCAGCATTGGGGGGTTGGGGCAAGAGACCCAGTACTTC	CASIGGLGQETQYF
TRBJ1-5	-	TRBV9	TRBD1	TGTGCCAGCATCCGGACAGGGCGCCAGCCCCAGCATTTT	CASIRTGRQPQHF
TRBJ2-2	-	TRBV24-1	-	TGTGCCACCAGTGATAGTAGGGGGGGACCCAACGGGGAGCTGTTTTTT	CATSDSRGGPNGELFF
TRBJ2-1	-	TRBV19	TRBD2	TGTGCCAGTAGTTCGGGGGGAAGGGACTACAATGAGCAGTTCTTC	CASSSGGRDYNEQFF
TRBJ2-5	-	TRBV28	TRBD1	TGTGCCACCAGGGGGCGCGCCATGGGAGAGACCCAGTACTTC	CATRGRAMGETQYF
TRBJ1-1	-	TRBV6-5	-	TGTGCCAGCAGTTACTCTAAAAGCCGAGTAACTTTCTTT	CASSYSKSRVTFF
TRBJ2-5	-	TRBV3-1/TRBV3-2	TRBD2	TGTGCCAGCAGCCAGCGTAGGCGGGGGGAGACCCAGTACTTC	CASSQRRRGETQYF
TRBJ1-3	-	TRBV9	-	TGTGCCAGCAGCGTAGCCCCGGGAGTGGGAAACACCATATATTTT	CASSVAPGVGNTIYF
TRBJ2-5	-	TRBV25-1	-	TGTGCCAGCAGTGGCGTGGCAGGGTTTTCCCAGTACTTC	CASSGVAGFSQYF
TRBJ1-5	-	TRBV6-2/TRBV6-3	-	TGTGCCAGCAGTTACCCCGGGGGCAATCAGCCCCAGCATTTT	CASSYPGGNQPQHF
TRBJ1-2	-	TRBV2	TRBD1	TGTGCCAGCAGCCCGGGACAGGGGATGGATGGCTACACCTTC	CASSPGQGMDGYTF
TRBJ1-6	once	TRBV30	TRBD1	TGTGCCTGGAGTGTACTTCACAGGGGGCATTCACCCCTCCACTTT	CAWSVLHRGHSPLHF
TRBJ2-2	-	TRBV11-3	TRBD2	TGTGCCAGCAGCGACCTAGCGGGAGCCAACACCGGGGAGCTGTTTTTT	CASSDLAGANTGELFF
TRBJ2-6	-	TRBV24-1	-	TGTGCCACCAGTGATAGACAGTCTGGGGCCAACGTCCTGACTTTC	CATSDRQSGANVLTF
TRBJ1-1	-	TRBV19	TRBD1	TGTGCCAGTAGCGAACAACAGGGGGGTGAGGCTTTCTTT	CASSEQQGGEAFF
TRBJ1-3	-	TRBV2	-	TGTGCCAGCAGGCCGGGTGGCACTCGCTCTGGAAACACCATATATTTT	CASRPGGTRSGNTIYF
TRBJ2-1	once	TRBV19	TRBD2	TGTGCCAGTAGTAGCCTAGCGGGAGGGGCGTACAATGAGCAGTTCTTC	CASSSLAGGAYNEQFF
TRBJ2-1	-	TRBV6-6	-	TGTGCCAGCAGTTCAGAGGACTGGCCTTCCTACAATGAGCAGTTCTTC	CASSSEDWPSYNEQFF
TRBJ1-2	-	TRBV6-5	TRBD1	TGTGCCAGCAGTTACGATTATCGACAGGGGGTAAATGGCTACACCTTC	CASSYDYRQGVNGYTF
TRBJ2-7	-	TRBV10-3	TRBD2	TGTGCCATCAGGGATGGGACTAGCGGTCCCCGGACCTACGAGCAGTACTTC	CAIRDGTSGPRTYEQYF
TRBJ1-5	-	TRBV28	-	TGTGCCGCCCGACAGGGCAATCAGCCCCAGCATTTT	CAARQGNQPQHF